One sample yielded the 6 T cell receptor beta chains listed below, sequenced in a study of blood T cell repertoires in COVID-19. Sequencing used immunoSEQ multiplex PCR; TCRdb keeps in-frame clones, though not all of them. The sample lists about 320,000 clones; approximately 85% were seen once. The sample comprised peripheral blood. The source of these receptors is a human donor in a cohort sampled during active COVID-19.

The chain is built from TRBV1 and TRBJ2-4; the D segment call TRBD2 is taken from the table without a DNA check. TRBV1 is a known pseudogene. This CDR3 comprises 20 residues. The CDR3 DNA reads TGCACCAGCAGCCAAGAAGAGGGACTAGCGGGGGGGCTGGCCAAAAACATTCAGTACTTC. Encoded protein: CTSSQEEGLAGGLAKNIQYF.

V usage is TRBV30 and J usage is TRBJ1-1; 9 bases match TRBD1. This CDR3 has 13 amino acids. Germline V gene lookup returns CDR1 GTSNPN and CDR2 SVGIG (reference sequence). V trimming: 2 bases; J trimming: 5 bases; junction bases outside the gene matches: 3. This CDR3 reads CAWSSTGGTEAFF. CDR3 in DNA: TGTGCCTGGAGTTCGACAGGGGGAACTGAAGCTTTCTTT.

The chain combines TRBV7-9 with TRBJ1-2; D may be TRBD1 (5 bases). The V gene lost 2 bases and the J gene lost 3 bases, with 13 bases spanning the gap. The CDR3 spans 15 residues. The germline gives CDR1 SEHNR, CDR2 FQNEAQ (reference sequence). The CDR3 spells CASSLPTTGDYGYTF. The DNA for the CDR3 is TGTGCCAGCAGCTTACCGACCACGGGGGACTATGGCTACACCTTC.

The chain combines TRBV6-5 with TRBJ1-4; D remains ambiguous. This CDR3 contains 14 residues. Deletions cut 0 bases from V and 2 bases from J, with 4 bases between. The germline gives CDR1 MNHEY, CDR2 SVGAGI. CDR3 in DNA: TGTGCCAGCAGTTACTCCCAGACTAATGAAAAACTGTTTTTT. This codes for CASSYSQTNEKLFF.

J is TRBJ2-5 and V is TRBV20-1; 8 nucleotides align to TRBD1. The ends lost 3 bases at V and 5 bases at J; junction bases unmatched: 8. This CDR3 comprises 14 residues. Germline values: CDR1 DFQATT, CDR2 SNEGSKA (reference sequence). CDR3 amino acids: CSASSGDRRETQYF. CDR3 bases: TGCAGTGCTAGTTCCGGGGACAGGAGGGAGACCCAGTACTTC.

The rearrangement joins TRBV7-9 to TRBJ1-3; D is unclear. The V and J ends lost 5 bases and 0 bases respectively, with 17 bases between them. This CDR3 region has 17 residues. From germline, CDR1 is SEHNR and CDR2 FQNEAQ (reference sequence). DNA of the CDR3: TGTGCCAGCAGCCCTGGAGGCAGAATGGGCTCTGGAAACACCATATATTTT. This encodes CASSPGGRMGSGNTIYF.